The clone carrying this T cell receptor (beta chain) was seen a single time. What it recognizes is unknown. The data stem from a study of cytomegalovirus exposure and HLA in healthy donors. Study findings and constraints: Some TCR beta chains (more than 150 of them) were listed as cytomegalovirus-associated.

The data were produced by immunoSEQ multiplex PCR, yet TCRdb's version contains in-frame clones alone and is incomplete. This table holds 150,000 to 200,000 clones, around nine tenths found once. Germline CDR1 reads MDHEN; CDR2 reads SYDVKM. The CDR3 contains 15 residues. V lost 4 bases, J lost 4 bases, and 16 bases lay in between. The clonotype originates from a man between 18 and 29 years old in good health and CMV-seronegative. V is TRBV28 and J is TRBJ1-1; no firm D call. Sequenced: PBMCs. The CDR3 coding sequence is TGTGCCAGCAGTTCCCCAAGGAGAAGGAGCACTGAAGCTTTCTTT. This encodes CASSSPRRRSTEAFF.